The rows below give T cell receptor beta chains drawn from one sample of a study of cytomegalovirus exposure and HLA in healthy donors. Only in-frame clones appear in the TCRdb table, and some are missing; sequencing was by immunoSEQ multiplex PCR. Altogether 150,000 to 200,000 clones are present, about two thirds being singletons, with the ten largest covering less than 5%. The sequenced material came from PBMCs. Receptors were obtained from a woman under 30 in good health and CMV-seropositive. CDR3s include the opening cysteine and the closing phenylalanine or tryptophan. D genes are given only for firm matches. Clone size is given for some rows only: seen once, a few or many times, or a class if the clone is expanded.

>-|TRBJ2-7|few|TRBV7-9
TGTGCCAGCAGCGGCGGGACGGTTCTCCTGGAGCAGTACTTC
CASSGGTVLLEQYF
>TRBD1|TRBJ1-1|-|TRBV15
TGTGCCACCAGCAGAGATTCCCCCCTCGTGGACAGGGCTACTGAAGCTTTCTTT
CATSRDSPLVDRATEAFF
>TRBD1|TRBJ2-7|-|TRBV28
TGTGCCAGCGGGGGCACAGGGGCCTCTTACGAGCAGTACTTC
CASGGTGASYEQYF
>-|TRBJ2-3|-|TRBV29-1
TGCAGCGCTAGGGAGGGAGGGGGTACAGATACGCAGTATTTT
CSAREGGGTDTQYF
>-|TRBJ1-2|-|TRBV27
TGTGCCAGCAGTCTTAACAGGGCTGACTATGGCTACACCTTC
CASSLNRADYGYTF
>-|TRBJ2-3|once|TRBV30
TGTGCCTGGAGTACGGGGGTAGGGCGGTCCACAGATACGCAGTATTTT
CAWSTGVGRSTDTQYF
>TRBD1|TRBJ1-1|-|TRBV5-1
TGCGCCAGCAGCTTAAACACCGGGACAGGGACAGCCCAACAGGGGTACACTGAAGCTTTCTTT
CASSLNTGTGTAQQGYTEAFF
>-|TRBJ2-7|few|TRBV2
TGTGCCAGCATGACTTTGGCCTACGAGCAGTACTTC
CASMTLAYEQYF
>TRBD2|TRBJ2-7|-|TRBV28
TGTGCCAGCAGAAAACTAGCGGGAGCGTACGAGCAGTACTTC
CASRKLAGAYEQYF
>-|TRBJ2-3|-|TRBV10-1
TGCGCCAGCATCATGGAGCGGTGCACAGATACGCAGTATTTT
CASIMERCTDTQYF
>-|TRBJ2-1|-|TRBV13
TGTGCCAGCAGCCTCATCAGGGAACCCAATGAGCAGTTCTTC
CASSLIREPNEQFF
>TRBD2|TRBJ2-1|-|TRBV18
TGTGCCAGCTCACCATCGGCTAGCGGGGGGGCCGGTGAGCAGTTCTTC
CASSPSASGGAGEQFF
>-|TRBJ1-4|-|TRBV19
TGTGCCAGTACACCGGGTGCCTCAACTAATGAAAAACTGTTTTTT
CASTPGASTNEKLFF
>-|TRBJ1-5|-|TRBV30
TGTGCCTGGAGTATAAAGAGTAATCAGCCCCAGCATTTT
CAWSIKSNQPQHF
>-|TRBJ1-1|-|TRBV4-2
TGTGCCAGCAGCCAAGAGGGGGGTGAAGCTTTCTTT
CASSQEGGEAFF
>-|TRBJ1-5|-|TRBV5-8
TGTGCCAGCAGCTTGTTTAAGGGGCGGCTGCCCCAGCATTTT
CASSLFKGRLPQHF
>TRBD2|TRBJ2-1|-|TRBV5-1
TGCGCCAGCAGCCATAGCGGGGGGGCTCGCAATGAGCAGTTCTTC
CASSHSGGARNEQFF
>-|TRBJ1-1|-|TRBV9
TGTGCCAGCAGCGTAGGGGGCCGACCGGCAGGGTGGAACACTGAAGCTTTCTTT
CASSVGGRPAGWNTEAFF
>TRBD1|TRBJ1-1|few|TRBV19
TGTGCCAGTAGCCGGGACAGGGGGCCCAAGAACACTGAAGCTTTCTTT
CASSRDRGPKNTEAFF
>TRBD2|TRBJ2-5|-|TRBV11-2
TGTGCCAGCAGCTTAAGACTAGCGGGGAGCGTCCTCCAAGAGACCCAGTACTTC
CASSLRLAGSVLQETQYF
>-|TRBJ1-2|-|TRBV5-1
TGCGCCAGCAGCTTGAATAGGGGCAACTATGGCTACACCTTC
CASSLNRGNYGYTF
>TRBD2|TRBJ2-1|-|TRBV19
TGTGCCAGTAGTATTTCAGGCCGGGGGGACAATGAGCAGTTCTTC
CASSISGRGDNEQFF
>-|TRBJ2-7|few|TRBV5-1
TGCGCCAGCAGCTCGGAGTCCACCTACGAGCAGTACTTC
CASSSESTYEQYF
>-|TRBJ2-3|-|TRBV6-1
TGTGCCAGCAGGGTGGGACAACGCACAGATACGCAGTATTTT
CASRVGQRTDTQYF
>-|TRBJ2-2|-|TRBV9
TGTGCCAGCAGCGCTGGACTGAACACCGGGGAGCTGTTTTTT
CASSAGLNTGELFF
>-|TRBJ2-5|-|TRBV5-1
TGCGCCAGCAGCTTGGACAGGGAGACCCAGTACTTC
CASSLDRETQYF
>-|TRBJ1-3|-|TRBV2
TGTGCCAGCAGTCTCGACGTACCCCGGAGCTCTGGAAACACCATATATTTT
CASSLDVPRSSGNTIYF
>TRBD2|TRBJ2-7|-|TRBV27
TGTGCCAGCAGTTTATCGCTGACTAGCTTTACCTACGAGCAGTACTTC
CASSLSLTSFTYEQYF
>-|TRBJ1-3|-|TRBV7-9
TGTGCCAGCAGCTTACAGGTTGGAAACACCATATATTTT
CASSLQVGNTIYF
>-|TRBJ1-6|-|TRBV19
TGTGCCAGTAGTGGCACAGGGTCCTATAATTCACCCCTCCACTTT
CASSGTGSYNSPLHF
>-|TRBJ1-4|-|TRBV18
TGTGCCAGCTCACCACTACGGACAGTATCAGCTAATGAAAAACTGTTTTTT
CASSPLRTVSANEKLFF
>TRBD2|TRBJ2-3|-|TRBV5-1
TGCGCCAGCAGCCCTTGGACTAGGAACACAGATACGCAGTATTTT
CASSPWTRNTDTQYF
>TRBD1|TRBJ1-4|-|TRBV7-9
TGTGCCAGCAGCTTAGTTTCAGGGGGCGGTGAAAAACTGTTTTTT
CASSLVSGGGEKLFF
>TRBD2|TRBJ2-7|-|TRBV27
TGTGCCAGCAGTTTCGGGACTAGCGGGAGCTCCTACGAGCAGTACTTC
CASSFGTSGSSYEQYF
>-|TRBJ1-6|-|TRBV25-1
TGTGCCAGCAGTGAATGGGGGGGCATTGGTTCACCCCTCCACTTT
CASSEWGGIGSPLHF
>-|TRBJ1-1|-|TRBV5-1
TGCGCCAGCAGCTTACCCAACAGGGATTTGGCTTTCTTT
CASSLPNRDLAFF
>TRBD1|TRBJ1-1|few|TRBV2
TGTGCCAGAGAGGGGGGACAGATGAACACTGAAGCTTTCTTT
CAREGGQMNTEAFF
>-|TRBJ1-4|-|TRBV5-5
TGTGCCAGCAGCTCGGCTGAGGAAAGTGAAAAACTGTTTTTT
CASSSAEESEKLFF
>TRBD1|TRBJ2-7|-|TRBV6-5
TGTGCCAGCAGTTACTCGGGACAGGGGGTTGGTGAGCAGTACTTC
CASSYSGQGVGEQYF
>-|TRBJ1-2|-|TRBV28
TGTGCCAGCAGTCTCGGGACTAACCTGGGATTCTATGGCTACACCTTC
CASSLGTNLGFYGYTF
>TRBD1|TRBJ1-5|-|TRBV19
TGTGCCAGTAGTATTGGACAGGGGAACAATCAGCCCCAGCATTTT
CASSIGQGNNQPQHF
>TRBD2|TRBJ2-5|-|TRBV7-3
TGTGCCAGCAGCTCCCGACTAGCGGGGGCCCAAGAGACCCAGTACTTC
CASSSRLAGAQETQYF
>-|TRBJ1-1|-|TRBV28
TGTGCCAGTACAGGGTTGCCCACTGAAGCTTTCTTT
CASTGLPTEAFF
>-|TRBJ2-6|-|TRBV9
TGTGCCAGCAGCGTTCCAGTCTCTGGGGCCAACGTCCTGACTTTC
CASSVPVSGANVLTF
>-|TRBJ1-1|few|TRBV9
TGTGCCAGCAGCGTAGGTCGGGGGGCGGGCACTGAAGCTTTCTTT
CASSVGRGAGTEAFF
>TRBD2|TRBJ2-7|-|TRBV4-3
TGCGCCAGCAGCCTAGATCAGGGACTAGCGGTCTACGAGCAGTACTTC
CASSLDQGLAVYEQYF
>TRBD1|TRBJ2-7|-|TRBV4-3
TGCGCCAGCAGCCAAGGGGGACAGGGCGTCGAGCAGTACTTC
CASSQGGQGVEQYF
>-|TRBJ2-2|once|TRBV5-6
TGTGCCAGCAGCTGGGGGGACAGAAACACCGGGGAGCTGTTTTTT
CASSWGDRNTGELFF
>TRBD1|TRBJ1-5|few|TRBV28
TGTGCCAGCAGTTTATACCAGGGGGATCAGCCCCAGCATTTT
CASSLYQGDQPQHF
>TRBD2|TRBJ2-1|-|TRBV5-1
TGCGCCAGCAGCTTGGGACTAGCGGAGGTTTACAATGAGCAGTTCTTC
CASSLGLAEVYNEQFF
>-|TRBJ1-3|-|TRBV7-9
TGTGCCAGCAGTCGAGATGGAAACACCATATATTTT
CASSRDGNTIYF
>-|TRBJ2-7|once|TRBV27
TGTGCCAGCAGTCCGCAATTGGGGGGTACCTACGAGCAGTACTTC
CASSPQLGGTYEQYF